This T cell receptor beta chain was retrieved from a study of shared clonotypes between healthy human individuals. Study-wide context: Used for every donor were three CD4 naive, three CD4 memory, two CD8 naive and one CD8 memory plate. General study points: It was the non-shared clonotypes that had lower generation probabilities than clonotypes shared by all four donors. Naive subsets generally exceeded memory subsets in estimated richness.

Terminally differentiated effector memory CD45RA+ cells were left out of the naive CD8 fraction, which was CD45RO-negative and positively selected for CCR7. Trimming took off 2 bases at V and 1 base at J, with 8 bases between the two ends. This CDR3 contains 14 residues. The germline CDR1 and CDR2 sequences are MNHNY and SVGAGI (reference sequence). Generated by immunoSEQ multiplex PCR, the TCRdb table keeps only in-frame clones and is missing some. The sample records 760,000 or so clones, about 96% being singletons. Remarks on this clone: Its cognate antigen is unknown.

Sequences were obtained from naive CD8+ T cells sorted from blood. This sequence was found in a man aged 30-40 years in good health. The chain uses TRBV6-6 and TRBJ2-5; D is possibly TRBD1 or TRBD2 (5 bases each). The CDR3 sequence is CASSYRGPQETQYF. For the CDR3, the DNA is TGTGCCAGCAGTTACAGGGGACCCCAAGAGACCCAGTACTTC.